This T cell receptor beta chain was retrieved from a study of cytomegalovirus exposure and HLA in healthy donors (TCRdb year 2017). Study-wide context: In an earlier analysis of several hundred of the donors, approximately 260 Gb of sequence data and 90 million to 120 million unique TCR beta sequences from about 190 million T cells were reported. An earlier analysis of approximately 630 of the donors applied high-throughput TCR beta sequencing to assess whether each TCR beta V gene segment acted as functional or pseudogenic. Because of strong linkage in the cohort, roughly five DR-DQ haplotypes were treated as single units for association and clustering. In a later analysis, previously published TCR beta repertoires from hundreds of donors were re-analyzed and high-resolution HLA genotyping was added so that TCR occurrence patterns could be studied. The study used immunosequencing to profile the T cell repertoires of about 670 subjects and linked those repertoires to cytomegalovirus serostatus. The number of typed donors differed by locus: about 629-630 for A, B, C, DRB1 and DQB1; 522 for DQA1; some 590 for DPA1; and some 470 for DPB1. Along with the approximately 620-subject first cohort, a separate validation cohort of over a hundred different subjects was used. The study aimed to test whether cataloging public T cell receptors could reveal signatures of past pathogen exposure. Rather than using new phenotypic data, the later analysis identified candidate immune exposures from TCR beta sequences and from how often those sequences occurred across donors. On average, approximately 250,000 unique TCR beta nucleotide sequences were sequenced per donor among a few hundred genotyped donors of the cohort, with roughly 18% of those sequences being non-productive. Every repertoire in the discovery cohort had been generated on one and the same sequencing platform. Donor age, sex, ethnicity and CMV serostatus were collected together with the repertoire data. A later genetic analysis used genome-wide SNP genotypes for about three fifths of the 666 donors, treating that subset as a discovery cohort. To predict cytomegalovirus infection status, the study brought together high-throughput TCR immunosequencing, statistical association of individual TCRs with disease status, and machine learning. HLA typing covered class I and class II loci at four-digit resolution. Among the roughly 400 genotyped donors, around 81% belonged to the genetic ancestry cluster associated with self-reported Caucasian donors. An early release that covered more than 550 HLA-typed donors contained about 300 gigabases of sequencing data and around 80 million unique TCR sequences. The paper as a whole reports these results and caveats: Immune exposure information for the cohort was limited to CMV serostatus. The classifier was reported to diagnose cytomegalovirus status with high specificity and sensitivity in both the original and validation cohorts. Because some donors lacked HLA typing at each locus, the association tests relied only on the typed subset. Linkage disequilibrium might explain the correlated functional status among segregating V segments, but an unknown experimental factor could not be excluded. Some IMGT-functional V segments, including TRBV6-2 and TRBV6-3, could not be distinguished by the 87-base-pair reads and were therefore excluded. A later analysis found that most CMV-associated TCR beta chains appeared HLA-restricted, with HLA associations seemingly driven largely by CMV exposure. In vitro tests confirmed that a few of the cytomegalovirus-associated TCR beta chains recognize cytomegalovirus antigens. A later genetic analysis reported fewer N-insertions in productive TCRs among donors in an Asian-associated ancestry cluster than the roughly 700-donor mean. According to a later analysis, parvovirus B19, influenza, CMV and Epstein-Barr virus appeared linked to several top co-occurrence clusters. In a later analysis, some 18,000 TCR beta sequences were associated with specific HLA alleles at a false discovery rate of 0.05. A further reported finding was that TCR beta sequences accurately predicted the HLA-A and HLA-B alleles for most subjects in the first cohort. Most TCR sequences were observed very rarely across donors, whereas some public TCRs were present in many individuals. In a later analysis, HLA-associated TCR beta chains showed more clonal expansion and lower generation probabilities than non-associated chains that were equally common. Strong co-occurrence of HLA alleles, especially DR and DQ, made assigning TCR associations to individual alleles difficult. The cohort was sequenced for TCR beta chains only, and without alpha or paired-chain data the features that could be detected were limited. Roughly uniform sequencing depth across donors was assumed in presence/absence analyses, although this assumption may not hold. Over 15 rarely observed V segments, including chromosome 9 orphons, were excluded from the earlier analysis of a few hundred of the donors because counts were too low. In a later genetic analysis, a missense DCLRE1C variant was associated with V-gene and J-gene trimming of TCR beta chains, and the association was replicated in an independent cohort. In the study, some 160 TCR beta chains were listed as associated with cytomegalovirus. According to a later analysis, TCR association rates differed among HLA loci, with DRB1 alleles showing the most associated TCRs and HLA-C alleles showing the fewest. In an earlier analysis of 500 to 650 of the donors, most TCR beta V segments appeared in productive rearrangements about 87% or about 30% of the time, broadly matching IMGT annotations. A cluster of highly shared sequence variants was judged likely to represent a technical artifact of the sequencing pipeline. It was suggested by the authors that the approach could potentially be generalized to other disease states and immunological phenotypes.

The cohort was made up of several hundred healthy bone marrow donors. All cohort members were sampled while nominally healthy, although unrecorded immune exposures were likely present. The donor was CMV seropositive and was included in the group of 250 to 350 seropositive cohort members. A peripheral blood sample was collected from each donor, and TCR beta sequencing was performed on peripheral blood mononuclear cells. The Qiagen DNeasy Blood Extraction Kit was used to extract genomic DNA from the blood cell samples. The germline V gene supplies CDR1 MNHEY and CDR2 SVGAGI. The trim is 0 bases for V and 5 bases for J, with a gap of 10 bases between the germline ends. There are 14 amino acids in the CDR3, from cysteine to phenylalanine inclusive. Just the 42-base CDR3 DNA is kept, in frame starting at base 1. Library method: the immunoSEQ multiplex PCR assay. For the multiplex PCR, a mixture combining 60 forward primers for TCR Vbeta segments and 13 reverse primers for TCR Jbeta segments was used. The CDR3 region of rearranged TCR beta genes was amplified from genomic DNA with a multiplex PCR assay. Amplified TCR beta libraries were sequenced as 87-base-pair reads on the Illumina HiSeq System. The authors' pipeline ran thus. A later analysis counted 75 million to 100 million unique TCR beta chains across the 550 to 700 repertoires, and around 9.9 million of these chains were shared by at least two donors. Raw reads were error-corrected and collapsed into unique sequences with a nearest-neighbor algorithm that merged closely related sequences to remove PCR and sequencing errors. Alignment of CDR3 sequences to IMGT reference sequences was used to assign V, D and J gene segments. For a sequence to be retained, a match of at least six nucleotides was required to both a V gene segment and a J gene segment. Rearrangements were classified as productive when the CDR3 lacked stop codons and remained in frame with V and J, and all other rearrangements were classified as non-productive. CDR3 was defined by IMGT convention, running from the second conserved V-encoded cysteine to the conserved J-encoded phenylalanine. In an earlier analysis of some 550 of the donors, sequences lacking an unambiguous match to a single V gene segment were excluded. In an earlier analysis of several hundred of the donors, V segments were called functional above 56.7% productive rearrangements and were called segregating when the between-donor standard deviation exceeded 5%. To diagnose cytomegalovirus status from the catalog of TCR beta chain sequences, a statistical classification framework was built. In a later analysis, TCR nucleotide sequences were compared against IMGT/GENE-DB human TR gene sequences so that V and J genes could be assigned. Using the TCRdist pipeline, a later analysis assigned CDR3 sequences along with most-parsimonious VDJ recombination scenarios. In a later analysis, each TCR beta chain was defined by its CDR3 amino acid sequence together with its V-gene family, and reads without a unique V-gene family were excluded. In a later analysis, around 600 highly shared, low-generation-probability nucleotide sequences were removed to address suspected cross-contamination and a sequencing artifact. For each public chain, a later analysis derived a clonal expansion index from normalized ranks of inferred template counts within each repertoire. In a later analysis, generation probabilities were computed with a VDJ recombination model fitted to out-of-frame rearrangements, and the resulting probabilities were checked against IGoR. In a later analysis, hypergeometric tests were used to score TCR-TCR, TCR-HLA and TCR-CMV co-occurrence, with a repertoire-size bias correction applied to TCR pairs. False discovery rates were estimated in a later analysis by permuting HLA or CMV assignments 20 times. In a later analysis, co-occurring TCRs were grouped using DBSCAN, with TCRdist sequence similarity added in when clustering inside HLA-allele-positive subsets. For co-occurrence clustering, repertoires with fewer than 30,000 or more than 120,000 public chains were excluded, along with four or five repertoires with anomalous nucleotide sharing. Drawn from immuneACCESS, this table holds only the in-frame rearrangements with V and J called that TCRdb kept. Clones are partly lost; checked studies trace under half to an unresolved V gene and leave the rest unexplained. That table gives V, J and clone size, and the DNA gave D and trimming. The sample contains about 110,000 clones, roughly 13% of them found a single time. In total, the top ten clones hold roughly 16% of the sample.

This clone was observed a few times. Its specific antigen is unknown. Base-call qualities are not available, and no considerably larger clone is one nucleotide away. Sequencing used PBMCs. The rearrangement combines TRBV6-5 with TRBJ1-2; the D segment cannot be called with confidence. The receptor was isolated from a middle-aged man in good health and CMV-seropositive. The nucleotides read TGTGCCAGCAGTTACTCGCTCAGTTATTATGGCTACACCTTC. This encodes CASSYSLSYYGYTF.